This TCR beta chain was retrieved from a study of shared clonotypes between healthy human individuals. General study results and limits: Sampling covered blood only; tissue repertoires likely differ.

TCRdb's copy holds only in-frame clones and misses some; the assay was immunoSEQ multiplex PCR. The profile shows a few hundred thousand clones, roughly four fifths of them singletons. Germline V gene sequence: CDR1 SQVTM, CDR2 ANQGSEA. CDR3 length: 15 amino acids. This clone occurred once. Antigen specificity is unknown. The sample consisted of PBMCs. The clonotype was recovered from a woman aged 40 to 49 in good health. Some clones in this sample may be carry-over from other donors' samples. The chain links TRBV29-1 to TRBJ2-5; 15 nucleotides line up with TRBD2. Near its end, the DNA agrees better with TRBJ2-7, so the J call may be wrong. The CDR3 DNA follows: TGCAGCGTTGCCGGGACTAGCGGGAGGATATACGAGCAGTACTTC. Translation: CSVAGTSGRIYEQYF.